The clone carrying this T cell receptor beta chain came up once. Its antigen is undetermined. The time point: week 11, during vaccination. Doses of 300 ug of mutant IDH1 20-mer peptide were given with topical imiquimod. The data stem from a study of a mutant IDH1 vaccine in newly diagnosed glioma. The V end was cut by 6 bases, the J end by 4 bases, with 10 bases between. Germline loops: CDR1 LNHDA, CDR2 SQIVND (reference sequence). The CDR3 has 13 residues. The table came from immunoSEQ multiplex PCR; TCRdb's copy has only in-frame clones and leaves some out. Here the sample spans tens of thousands of clones, roughly 80% being singletons.

The chain is built from TRBV19 and TRBJ1-5, with a tentative D call TRBD1 (5 bases). The sequence was collected from a man aged 50-59 years with glioma. The sample here was PBMCs, taken from a glioma patient whose treatment included an IDH1 peptide vaccine. The CDR3 DNA reads as TGTGCCAGTAGGGTTGGGGGGAATCAGCCCCAGCATTTT. This encodes CASRVGGNQPQHF.